This T cell receptor beta chain was captured by sequencing in a study of blood T cell repertoires in COVID-19. Study as a whole: COVID-19 samples from acute and convalescent phases originated in the United States, Italy and Spain.

Germline assignment: CDR1 LGHNA and CDR2 YSLEER. With V trimmed by 1 base and J by 4 bases, 5 bases remained unmatched. This CDR3 contains 17 residues. Methods used by the authors: Reference gene primers were amplified, and this amplification served to estimate nucleated cell counts. Here immunoSEQ multiplex PCR was the method, and the copy in TCRdb shows in-frame clones only, minus some. The DNA was the basis for D and trimming; V, J and clone size are from that table. This sample has about 100,000 clones, with over 75% found just once. The sequence was obtained from a human donor in a cohort sampled during active COVID-19. Specimen: peripheral blood. The V gene is TRBV4-3, the J gene TRBJ2-1; 12 positions match TRBD2. CDR3 amino acids: CASSQVAGTSGYNEQFF. CDR3 DNA sequence: TGCGCCAGCAGCCAAGTTGCCGGGACTAGCGGGTACAATGAGCAGTTCTTC.